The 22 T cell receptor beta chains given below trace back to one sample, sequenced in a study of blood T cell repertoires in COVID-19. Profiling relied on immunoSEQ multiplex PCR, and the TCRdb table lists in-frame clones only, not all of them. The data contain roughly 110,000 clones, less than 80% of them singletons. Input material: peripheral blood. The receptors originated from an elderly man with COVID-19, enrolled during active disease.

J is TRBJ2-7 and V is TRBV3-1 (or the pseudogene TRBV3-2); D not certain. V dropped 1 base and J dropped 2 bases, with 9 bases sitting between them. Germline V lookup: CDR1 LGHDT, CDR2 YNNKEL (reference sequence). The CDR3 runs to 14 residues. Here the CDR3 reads CASSQVFQTYEQYF. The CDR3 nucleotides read TGTGCCAGCAGCCAAGTGTTCCAGACCTACGAGCAGTACTTC.

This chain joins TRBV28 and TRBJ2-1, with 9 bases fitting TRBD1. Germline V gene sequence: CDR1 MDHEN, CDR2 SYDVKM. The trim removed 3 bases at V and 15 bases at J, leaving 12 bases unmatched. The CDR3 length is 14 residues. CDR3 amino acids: CASSFGRTGVLRFF. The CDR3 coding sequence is TGTGCCAGCAGTTTTGGTCGGACAGGGGTTCTGCGGTTCTTC.

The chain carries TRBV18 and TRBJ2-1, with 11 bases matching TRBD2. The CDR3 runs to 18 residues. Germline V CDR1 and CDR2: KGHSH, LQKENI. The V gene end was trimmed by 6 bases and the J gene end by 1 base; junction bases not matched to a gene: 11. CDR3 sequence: CASSRTSGLTGSYNEQFF. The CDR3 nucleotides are TGTGCCAGCTCGCGGACTAGCGGGTTGACGGGGTCCTACAATGAGCAGTTCTTC. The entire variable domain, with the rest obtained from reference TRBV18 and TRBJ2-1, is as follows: NAGVMQNPRHLVRRRGQEARLRCSPMKGHSHVYWYRQLPEEGLKFMVYLQKENIIDESGMPKERFSAEFPKEGPSILRIQQVVRGDSAAYFCASSRTSGLTGSYNEQFFGPGTRLTVL.

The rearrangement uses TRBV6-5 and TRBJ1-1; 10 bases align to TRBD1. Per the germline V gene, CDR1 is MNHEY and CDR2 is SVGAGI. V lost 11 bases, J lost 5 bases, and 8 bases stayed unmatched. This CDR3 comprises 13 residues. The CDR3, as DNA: TGTGCCTACTCGACAGGGGGCAGGACTGAAGCTTTCTTT. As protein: CAYSTGGRTEAFF.

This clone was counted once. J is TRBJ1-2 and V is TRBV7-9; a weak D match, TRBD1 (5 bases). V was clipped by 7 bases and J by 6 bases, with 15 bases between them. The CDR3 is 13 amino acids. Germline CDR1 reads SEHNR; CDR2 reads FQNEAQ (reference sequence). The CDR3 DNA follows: TGTGCCAGCACCCGGGACTCCAGGGATGGCTACACCTTC. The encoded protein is CASTRDSRDGYTF.

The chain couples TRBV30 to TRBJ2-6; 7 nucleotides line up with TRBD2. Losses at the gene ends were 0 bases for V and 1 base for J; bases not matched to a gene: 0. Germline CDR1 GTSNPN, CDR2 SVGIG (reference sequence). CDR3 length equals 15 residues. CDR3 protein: CAWSVAGSGANVLTF. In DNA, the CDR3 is TGTGCCTGGAGTGTAGCGGGGTCTGGGGCCAACGTCCTGACTTTC.

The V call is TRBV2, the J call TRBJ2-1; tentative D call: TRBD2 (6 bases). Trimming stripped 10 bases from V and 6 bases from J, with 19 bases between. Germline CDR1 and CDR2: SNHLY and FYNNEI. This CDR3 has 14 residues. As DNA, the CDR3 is TGTGCCACTGCGACGGGAGAAGTCCGCAATGAGCAGTTCTTC. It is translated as CATATGEVRNEQFF.

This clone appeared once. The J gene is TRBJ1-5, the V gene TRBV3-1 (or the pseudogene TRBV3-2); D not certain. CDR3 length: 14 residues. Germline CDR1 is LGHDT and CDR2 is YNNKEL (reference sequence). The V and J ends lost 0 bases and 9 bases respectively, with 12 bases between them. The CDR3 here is CASSQDLAPRPQHF. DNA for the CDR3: TGTGCCAGCAGCCAAGATTTGGCCCCTCGGCCCCAGCATTTT.

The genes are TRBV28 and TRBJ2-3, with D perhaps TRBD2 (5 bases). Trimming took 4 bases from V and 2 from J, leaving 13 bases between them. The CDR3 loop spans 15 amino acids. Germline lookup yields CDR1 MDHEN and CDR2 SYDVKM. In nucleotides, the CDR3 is TGTGCCAGCAGTTCCCCTTTAGCGTTCACAGATACGCAGTATTTT. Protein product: CASSSPLAFTDTQYF.

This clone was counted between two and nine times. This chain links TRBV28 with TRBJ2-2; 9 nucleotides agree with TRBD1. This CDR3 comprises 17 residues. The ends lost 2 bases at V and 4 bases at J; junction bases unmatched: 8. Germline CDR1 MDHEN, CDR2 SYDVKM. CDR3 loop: CASSLSSTGGFTGELFF. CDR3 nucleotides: TGTGCCAGCAGTTTAAGCTCCACAGGGGGCTTCACCGGGGAGCTGTTTTTT.

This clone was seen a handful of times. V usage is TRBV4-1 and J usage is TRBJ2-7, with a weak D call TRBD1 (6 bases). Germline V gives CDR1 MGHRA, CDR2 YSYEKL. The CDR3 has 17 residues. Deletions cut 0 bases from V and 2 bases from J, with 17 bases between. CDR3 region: CASSQDDGPGVPYEQYF. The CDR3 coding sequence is TGCGCCAGCAGCCAAGATGACGGGCCAGGGGTTCCCTACGAGCAGTACTTC.

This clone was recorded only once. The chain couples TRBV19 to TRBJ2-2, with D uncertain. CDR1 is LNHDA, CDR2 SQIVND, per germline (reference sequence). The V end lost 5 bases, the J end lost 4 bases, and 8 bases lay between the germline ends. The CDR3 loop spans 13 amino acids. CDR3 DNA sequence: TGTGCCAGTAGTTTGACTGGCACCGGGGAGCTGTTTTTT. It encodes CASSLTGTGELFF.

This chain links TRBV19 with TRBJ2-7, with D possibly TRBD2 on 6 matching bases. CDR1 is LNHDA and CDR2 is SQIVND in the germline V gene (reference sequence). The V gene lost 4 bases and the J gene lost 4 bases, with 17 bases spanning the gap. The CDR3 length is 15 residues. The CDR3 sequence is CASSSPGERAYEQYF. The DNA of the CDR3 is TGTGCCAGTAGTAGTCCGGGAGAGAGGGCTTACGAGCAGTACTTC. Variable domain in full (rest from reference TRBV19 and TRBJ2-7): DGGITQSPKYLFRKEGQNVTLSCEQNLNHDAMYWYRQDPGQGLRLIYYSQIVNDFQKGDIAEGYSVSREKKESFPLTVTSAQKNPTAFYLCASSSPGERAYEQYFGPGTRLTVT.

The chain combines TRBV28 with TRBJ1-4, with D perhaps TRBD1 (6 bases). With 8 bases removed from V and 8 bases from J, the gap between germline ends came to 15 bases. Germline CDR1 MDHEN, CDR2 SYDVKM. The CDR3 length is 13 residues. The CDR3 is CASRWGLDEKLFF. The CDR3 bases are TGTGCCAGCCGATGGGGGCTAGACGAAAAACTGTTTTTT. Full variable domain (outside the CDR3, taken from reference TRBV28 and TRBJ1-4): DVKVTQSSRYLVKRTGEKVFLECVQDMDHENMFWYRQDPGLGLRLIYFSYDVKMKEKGDIPEGYSVSREKKERFSLILESASTNQTSMYLCASRWGLDEKLFFGSGTQLSVL.

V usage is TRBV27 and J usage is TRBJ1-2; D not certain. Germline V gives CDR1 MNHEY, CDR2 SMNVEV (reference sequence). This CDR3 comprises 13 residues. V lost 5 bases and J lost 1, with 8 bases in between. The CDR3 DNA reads TGTGCCAGCAGTCCCAGTAATAACTATGGCTACACCTTC. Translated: CASSPSNNYGYTF.

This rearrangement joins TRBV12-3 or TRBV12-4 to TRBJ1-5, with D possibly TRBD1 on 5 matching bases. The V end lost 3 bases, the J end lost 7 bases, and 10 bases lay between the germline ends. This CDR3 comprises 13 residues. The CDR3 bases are TGTGCCAGCAGTTTGGGACTCGGGCAGCCCCAGCATTTT. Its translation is CASSLGLGQPQHF.

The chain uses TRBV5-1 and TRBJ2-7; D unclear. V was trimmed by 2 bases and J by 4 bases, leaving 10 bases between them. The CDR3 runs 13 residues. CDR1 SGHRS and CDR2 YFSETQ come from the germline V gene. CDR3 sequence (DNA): TGCGCCAGCAGCTTAGTAGTCGGGTACGAGCAGTACTTC. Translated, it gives CASSLVVGYEQYF.

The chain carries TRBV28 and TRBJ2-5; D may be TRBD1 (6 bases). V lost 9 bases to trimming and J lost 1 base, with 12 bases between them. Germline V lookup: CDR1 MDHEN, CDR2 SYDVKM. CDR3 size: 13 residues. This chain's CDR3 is CASLTGRQETQYF. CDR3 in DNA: TGTGCCAGTCTCACAGGGCGCCAAGAGACCCAGTACTTC. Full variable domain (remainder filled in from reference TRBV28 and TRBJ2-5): DVKVTQSSRYLVKRTGEKVFLECVQDMDHENMFWYRQDPGLGLRLIYFSYDVKMKEKGDIPEGYSVSREKKERFSLILESASTNQTSMYLCASLTGRQETQYFGPGTRLLVL.

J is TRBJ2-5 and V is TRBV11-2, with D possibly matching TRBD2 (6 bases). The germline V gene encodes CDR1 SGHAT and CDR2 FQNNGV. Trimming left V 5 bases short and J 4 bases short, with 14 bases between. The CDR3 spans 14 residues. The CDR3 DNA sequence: TGTGCCAGCAGCCCGCGGGAAGGGGCAGAGACCCAGTACTTC. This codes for CASSPREGAETQYF.

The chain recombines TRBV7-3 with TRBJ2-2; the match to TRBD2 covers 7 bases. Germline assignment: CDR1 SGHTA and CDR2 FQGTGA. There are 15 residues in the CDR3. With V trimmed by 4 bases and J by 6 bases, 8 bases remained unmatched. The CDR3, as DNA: TGTGCCAGCAGCTCGTCGGGAGGAGGGGCCGGGGAGCTGTTTTTT. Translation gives CASSSSGGGAGELFF.

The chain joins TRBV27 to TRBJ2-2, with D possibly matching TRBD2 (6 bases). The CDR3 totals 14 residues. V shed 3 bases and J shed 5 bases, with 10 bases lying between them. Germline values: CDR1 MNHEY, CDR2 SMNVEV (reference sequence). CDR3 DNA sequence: TGTGCCAGCAGTTTCCTCGGACTAACCGGGGAGCTGTTTTTT. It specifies CASSFLGLTGELFF.

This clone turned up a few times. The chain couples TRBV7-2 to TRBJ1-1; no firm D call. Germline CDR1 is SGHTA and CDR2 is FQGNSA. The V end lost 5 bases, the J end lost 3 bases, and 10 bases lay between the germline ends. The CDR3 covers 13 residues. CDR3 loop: CASSLQEDTEAFF. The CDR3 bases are TGTGCCAGCAGCCTCCAGGAGGACACTGAAGCTTTCTTT.